This entry is about one T cell receptor (beta chain). The data are from a study of blood T cell repertoires in COVID-19. Germline V gene data show CDR1 as SGHNT and CDR2 as YYREEE (reference sequence). V was clipped by 3 bases and J by 4 bases; unmatched bases: 3. The CDR3 covers 13 residues. Study processing details: It was from reference gene primer amplification that nucleated cell counts were estimated. Clones were sequenced by immunoSEQ multiplex PCR, and TCRdb holds only the in-frame ones, with some missing. V and J calls and clone size follow that table, whereas D and trimming were derived from the DNA. The sample records some 250,000 clones, roughly 77% being singletons.

The clonotype comes from a woman older than 75 with acute or convalescent COVID-19. The chain employs TRBV5-4 and TRBJ2-7, with 8 bases that match TRBD1. Sequenced sample: peripheral blood. The CDR3 region has the DNA TGTGCCAGCAGCTCGGGACAGGTTTACGAGCAGTACTTC. Its translation: CASSSGQVYEQYF. Variable domain in full (rest from reference TRBV5-4 and TRBJ2-7): ETGVTQSPTHLIKTRGQQVTLRCSSQSGHNTVSWYQQALGQGPQFIFQYYREEENGRGNFPPRFSGLQFPNYSSELNVNALELDDSALYLCASSSGQVYEQYFGPGTRLTVT.